The T cell receptor (beta chain) described here comes from a study of T cells in Graves' hyperthyroidism and ophthalmopathy. For the study at large: Peripheral blood samples were taken at initial diagnosis, prior to any treatment.

Any patient presenting with uncontrolled infection, other autoimmune disease, pregnancy or lactation was left out. Orbital computed tomography and thyroid ultrasound, together with serum TRAb and thyroxine and clinical symptoms, were used for diagnoses. Out of roughly 9.1 ml of fresh peripheral blood came the PBMCs. The CDR3 runs to 14 residues. V was pared by 5 bases and J by 8 bases, with 16 bases between. CDR1 is SGHTA and CDR2 is FQGNSA in the germline V gene. Using RNA transcripts as the source, TCR beta CDR3 regions were amplified. Primed by the HTBI set, a first-round RT-PCR was run on the TCR CDR3. A single record per CDR3 protein comes from TCRdb applying MiXCR to the multiplex PCR reads. The sample shows 400,000 or so distinct CDR3 sequences, more than 14% of them seen only once.

The rearrangement joins TRBV7-2 to TRBJ2-4; possibly TRBD1 for D (5 bases). Sequenced material: blood. This TCR was sampled from a young woman with Graves' ophthalmopathy. Written as DNA, the CDR3 is TGTGCCAGCAGCCCCCCCCAGCAGGGATACATTCAGTACTTC. Amino acid sequence: CASSPPQQGYIQYF.